This TCR beta chain derives from a study of beta chain features in type 1 diabetes. In the study overall: When patients were set against healthy donors, age, gender and cell yields were similar. Study-level results: Across patients, naive, central memory and Treg TCRB repertoires exhibited apparently greater similarity than was observed across healthy donors.

Reverse transcribing all isolated RNA meant expressed TCRB transcripts were sequenced. Sequencing used immunoSEQ multiplex PCR; TCRdb keeps in-frame clones, though not all of them. The sample lists roughly 300,000 clones, roughly 8% seen once, with 0.44% in the top ten. To note about this clone: Its cognate antigen is unknown.

The sample taken for sequencing was central memory CD4+ T cells from blood. The sequence came from a young woman in good health.

The CDR3 nucleotides are TGTGCCAGCACGCCAGGGGTCACACTGAAGGCTTTCTTT. Translation: CASTPGVTLKAFF. The chain employs TRBV28 and TRBJ1-1; maybe TRBD1 (6 bases). The V and J ends lost 7 bases and 11 bases respectively, with 20 bases between them. The CDR3 is made up of 13 amino acids. CDR1 MDHEN and CDR2 SYDVKM come from the germline V gene.